This T cell receptor beta chain was obtained from a study of T cell repertoires in cytomegalovirus infection. In the study overall: It was the public TCR beta signatures that indicated both CMV infection and matching HLA type.

TCRdb used MiXCR to reprocess the reads, holding one entry per CDR3 protein. Here the sample spans 200,000 or so distinct CDR3 sequences, 28% being singletons. The CDR3 loop spans 14 amino acids. V shed 5 bases and J shed 4 bases, with 14 bases lying between them. Germline CDR1 reads MNHEY; CDR2 reads SVGEGT. Sequenced material: PBMCs. This receptor was taken from a human donor in good health (CMV status not recorded). Some clones in this sample may be carry-over from other donors' samples. The chain couples TRBV6-2 or TRBV6-3 to TRBJ1-2; D not certain. CDR3 coding DNA: TGTGCCAGCAGTAACTTACCGGACGGCTATGGCTACACCTTC. Its protein product is CASSNLPDGYGYTF.